Listed here are 25 T cell receptor beta chains from one sample, sequenced in a study of cytomegalovirus exposure and HLA in healthy donors. With 60 Vbeta and 13 Jbeta primers, the PCR was carried out. The assay was immunoSEQ multiplex PCR, and TCRdb's table has in-frame clones only and misses some. The data show 150,000 or so clones, with roughly 82% seen just once and under 8% held by the top ten. Sequenced material: PBMCs. The receptors shown here come from a woman aged 50 to 60 in good health and CMV-seropositive.

This sequence joins TRBV7-2 and TRBJ1-1; TRBD1 agrees at 11 bases. The junction had 2 bases not matched to a gene; V was cut back by 4 bases and J by 4 bases. Germline CDR1 and CDR2: SGHTA and FQGNSA. This CDR3 comprises 14 residues. CDR3 DNA: TGTGCCAGCAGCTGGGACAGGGGGAGCACTGAAGCTTTCTTT. Amino acid sequence: CASSWDRGSTEAFF.

CDR3 region: CASSTGVIRSPLHF. CDR3 nucleotides: TGTGCCAGCAGCACCGGGGTAATCCGTTCACCCCTCCACTTT. The J gene is TRBJ1-6, the V gene TRBV21-1. TRBV21-1 is flagged as a pseudogene. The CDR3 extends over 14 amino acids.

CDR3 sequence reads: CASSRTGGVGTNTGELFF. CDR3 sequence (DNA): TGTGCCAGCAGTCGGACAGGGGGCGTAGGGACGAACACCGGGGAGCTGTTTTTT. V and J are TRBV2 and TRBJ2-2; 11 nucleotides agree with TRBD1. The CDR3 extends over 18 amino acids. Trimming at V came to 5 bases and at J to 0 bases, leaving 8 bases not matched to a gene. Germline V gene lookup returns CDR1 SNHLY and CDR2 FYNNEI.

This chain uses TRBV6-6 with TRBJ2-7, with D possibly matching TRBD2 (5 bases). The V gene's germline CDR1 is MNHNY and CDR2 SVGAGI (reference sequence). V was clipped by 6 bases and J by 5 bases, with 14 bases between them. The CDR3 is made up of 13 amino acids. The CDR3 is CASSRTGSDEQYF. DNA of the CDR3: TGTGCCAGCAGCCGAACGGGGTCCGACGAGCAGTACTTC.

The chain links TRBV2 to TRBJ1-5; 9 bases align to TRBD1. The CDR3 sequence is 17 residues long. V shed 6 bases and J 0 bases; nucleotides not matched to a gene: 9. Germline V gene data show CDR1 as SNHLY and CDR2 as FYNNEI. The CDR3 DNA reads TGTGCCAGCAGGGGGGCCGGGACAGGGATTAGCAATCAGCCCCAGCATTTT. Translating it yields CASRGAGTGISNQPQHF.

The chain is built from TRBV14 and TRBJ2-3; D remains unclear. The CDR3 spans 11 residues. Per germline, CDR1 SGHDN and CDR2 FVKESK. V lost 2 bases to trimming and J lost 5 bases, with 2 bases between them. The CDR3 sequence is CASSQLDTQYF. Written as DNA, the CDR3 is TGTGCCAGCAGCCAACTAGATACGCAGTATTTT.

The chain combines TRBV5-4 with TRBJ1-2; TRBD1 agrees at 7 bases. J was trimmed by 2 bases and V by 4 bases; bases with no gene match: 5. The CDR3 has 14 residues. CDR1 and CDR2 from the germline V gene are SGHNT and YYREEE (reference sequence). The CDR3 sequence is CASSRPQGNYGYTF. DNA of the CDR3: TGTGCCAGCAGCCGACCACAGGGGAACTATGGCTACACCTTC.

This clone has only one observation. The chain combines TRBV9 with TRBJ1-6, with TRBD1 identical over 9 bases. V was pared by 4 bases and J by 5 bases, with 4 bases of the junction left unmatched. The germline gives CDR1 SGDLS, CDR2 YYNGEE. CDR3 length equals 15 residues. The CDR3 protein is CASSPRTGDNSPLHF. The CDR3 region has the DNA TGTGCCAGCAGCCCGAGGACAGGGGATAATTCACCCCTCCACTTT.

This clone was seen once. This chain connects TRBV12-5 to TRBJ2-3; 10 bases match TRBD2. The CDR3 is made up of 15 amino acids. The trim removed 6 bases at V and 3 bases at J, leaving 6 bases unmatched. CDR1 is LGHNT and CDR2 is FRNRAP in the germline V gene. In DNA form, the CDR3 reads TGTGCTAGTGGACCTGGACTAGCGGAGACAGATACGCAGTATTTT. This codes for CASGPGLAETDTQYF.

This clone has just a few counts. The gene calls are TRBV27 and TRBJ1-1; TRBD1 aligns across 9 bases. CDR1 and CDR2 from the germline V gene are MNHEY and SMNVEV (reference sequence). The CDR3 has 18 amino acids. With 6 bases clipped from V and 2 bases from J, the junction kept 16 bases outside the gene matches. The chain's CDR3 is CASSPRGTGRSRNTEAFF. The CDR3 DNA is TGTGCCAGCAGCCCCAGGGGGACAGGGAGGTCCCGAAACACTGAAGCTTTCTTT.

The CDR3 nucleotides read TGTGCCAGCATCGCCGGGACAACTAACACTGAAGCTTTCTTT. It encodes CASIAGTTNTEAFF. This sequence joins TRBV7-2 and TRBJ1-1, with D maybe TRBD1 (6 bases). V was shortened by 7 bases and J by 2 bases, with 14 bases between the two germline ends. CDR3 length: 14 residues. Germline lookup yields CDR1 SGHTA and CDR2 FQGNSA. Full variable domain (missing parts from reference TRBV7-2 and TRBJ1-1): GAGVSQSPSNKVTEKGKDVELRCDPISGHTALYWYRQSLGQGLEFLIYFQGNSAPDKSGLPSDRFSAERTGGSVSTLTIQRTQQEDSAVYLCASIAGTTNTEAFFGQGTRLTVV.

CDR3 sequence reads: CASSLGAGYNEQFF. The CDR3 DNA sequence: TGCGCCAGCAGCTTGGGAGCCGGCTACAATGAGCAGTTCTTC. V usage is TRBV5-1 and J usage is TRBJ2-1; D is unclear. Germline V gene data show CDR1 as SGHRS and CDR2 as YFSETQ. The CDR3 is made up of 14 amino acids. V was trimmed by 0 bases and J by 3 bases, leaving 7 bases between them.

The genes are TRBV2 and TRBJ2-7; D possibly corresponds to TRBD1 (6 bases). CDR1 is SNHLY, CDR2 FYNNEI, per germline. The CDR3 has 13 amino acids. The germline V and J ends were trimmed by 4 bases and 3 bases, with 10 bases remaining between them. The chain's CDR3 is CASSVQGSYEQYF. The CDR3 DNA reads TGTGCCAGCAGTGTTCAGGGGAGCTACGAGCAGTACTTC. Combining the CDR3 with reference TRBV2 and TRBJ2-7 gives the whole variable domain EPEVTQTPSHQVTQMGQEVILRCVPISNHLYFYWYRQILGQKVEFLVSFYNNEISEKSEIFDDQFSVERPDGSNFTLKIRSTKLEDSAMYFCASSVQGSYEQYFGPGTRLTVT.

The chain links TRBV15 to TRBJ2-1, with a weak D call TRBD2 (7 bases). CDR1 is LNHNV and CDR2 is YYDKDF in the germline V gene (reference sequence). The V and J ends lost 8 bases and 7 bases respectively, with 12 bases between them. CDR3 length: 12 amino acids. CDR3 amino acids: CATGGARNEQFF. The DNA of the CDR3 is TGTGCCACCGGGGGGGCGCGTAATGAGCAGTTCTTC.

The chain is built from TRBV7-2 and TRBJ2-1, with a tentative D call TRBD1 (7 bases). This CDR3 region has 17 residues. Germline CDR1 is SGHTA and CDR2 is FQGNSA. Trimming pared 4 bases from V and 4 bases from J, leaving 20 bases between. The CDR3 DNA follows: TGTGCCAGCAGCTATTCGGGGGCAGGGGGACATTACAATGAGCAGTTCTTC. Protein: CASSYSGAGGHYNEQFF. Based on the CDR3 plus reference TRBV7-2 and TRBJ2-1, the full variable domain is GAGVSQSPSNKVTEKGKDVELRCDPISGHTALYWYRQSLGQGLEFLIYFQGNSAPDKSGLPSDRFSAERTGGSVSTLTIQRTQQEDSAVYLCASSYSGAGGHYNEQFFGPGTRLTVL.

The rearrangement uses TRBV18 and TRBJ2-7, with D possibly TRBD2 on 5 matching bases. Germline lookup yields CDR1 KGHSH and CDR2 LQKENI. The CDR3 is made up of 13 amino acids. V was pared by 6 bases and J by 3 bases, with 12 bases between. The CDR3 sequence: CASSGNPLYEQYF. In DNA form, the CDR3 reads TGTGCCAGCTCCGGGAACCCCCTCTACGAGCAGTACTTC.

The chain links TRBV19 to TRBJ1-5, with D possibly matching TRBD1 (6 bases). Trimming cost V 4 bases and J 0 bases, with 19 bases left between them. Germline CDR1 is LNHDA and CDR2 is SQIVND (reference sequence). The CDR3 consists of 18 residues. CDR3 region: CASSTLPADRTSNQPQHF. CDR3 in DNA: TGTGCCAGTAGTACCTTACCTGCGGACAGAACTAGCAATCAGCCCCAGCATTTT.

This chain links TRBV7-2 with TRBJ1-2, with TRBD1 identical over 7 bases. The junction had 15 bases not matched to a gene; V was cut back by 6 bases and J by 8 bases. The CDR3 consists of 15 residues. Germline V gene data show CDR1 as SGHTA and CDR2 as FQGNSA. The CDR3 DNA is TGTGCCAGCAGGTTATCCGAAAGAGGGGGCCGAGGCTACACCTTC. This sequence encodes CASRLSERGGRGYTF.

Only one count was recorded for this clone. The chain combines TRBV19 with TRBJ2-7, with TRBD2 matching 13 bases. Germline V gene sequence: CDR1 LNHDA, CDR2 SQIVND (reference sequence). The CDR3 has 15 residues. With V trimmed by 5 bases and J by 3 bases, 4 bases remained unmatched. The CDR3 bases are TGTGCCAGTAGTCTTGGGACTAGCGGGGTCTACGAGCAGTACTTC. Translation gives CASSLGTSGVYEQYF.

This clone was seen a few times. This sequence joins TRBV30 and TRBJ1-1; D is perhaps TRBD1 (5 bases). Trimming cost V 1 base and J 3 bases, with 6 bases left between them. This CDR3 contains 12 residues. Germline V gene sequence: CDR1 GTSNPN, CDR2 SVGIG (reference sequence). CDR3 DNA: TGTGCCTGGAGTGCGGGGGACACTGAAGCTTTCTTT. This translates into CAWSAGDTEAFF.

The chain recombines TRBV9 with TRBJ2-7; no clear D. Between the trimmed V and J ends, which lost 2 bases and 5 bases, there was a span of 11 bases. Germline values: CDR1 SGDLS, CDR2 YYNGEE. The CDR3 contains 13 residues. This CDR3 is CASSVSFADEQYF. CDR3 bases: TGTGCCAGCAGCGTTTCTTTTGCGGACGAGCAGTACTTC.

This clone has only a few counts. The chain joins TRBV4-2 to TRBJ1-4; the D is unclear. The CDR3 runs 14 residues. CDR1 and CDR2 from the germline V gene are LGHNA and YNFKEQ. The V end was cut by 0 bases, the J end by 7 bases, with 9 bases between. CDR3 residues: CASSQDTRSEKLFF. The CDR3 region has the DNA TGTGCCAGCAGCCAAGACACACGGAGTGAAAAACTGTTTTTT.

This chain links TRBV19 with TRBJ1-2, with a weak D call TRBD1 (6 bases). V shed 1 base and J shed 7 bases, with 10 bases lying between them. This CDR3 has 13 residues. Germline V CDR1 and CDR2: LNHDA, SQIVND (reference sequence). Here the CDR3 DNA reads TGTGCCAGTAGTATAGCCCTGACAGGTGGCTACACCTTC. Translated: CASSIALTGGYTF.

The CDR3 sequence: CAWSVAPLAVSYEQYF. The CDR3, as DNA: TGTGCCTGGAGTGTAGCTCCGCTAGCGGTATCCTACGAGCAGTACTTC. V and J are TRBV30 and TRBJ2-7; 7 bases agree with TRBD2. The trim removed 0 bases at V and 1 base at J, leaving 9 bases unmatched. The CDR3 covers 16 residues. The germline V gene has CDR1 GTSNPN and CDR2 SVGIG (reference sequence).

The J gene is TRBJ2-1, the V gene TRBV14, with 10 bases that match TRBD2. The ends lost 4 bases at V and 3 bases at J; junction bases unmatched: 6. The CDR3 contains 16 residues. CDR1 and CDR2 (germline): SGHDN, FVKESK. The CDR3 DNA is TGTGCCAGCAGCCGCGAGCTAGCGGGGGTCTACAATGAGCAGTTCTTC. Its translation is CASSRELAGVYNEQFF.